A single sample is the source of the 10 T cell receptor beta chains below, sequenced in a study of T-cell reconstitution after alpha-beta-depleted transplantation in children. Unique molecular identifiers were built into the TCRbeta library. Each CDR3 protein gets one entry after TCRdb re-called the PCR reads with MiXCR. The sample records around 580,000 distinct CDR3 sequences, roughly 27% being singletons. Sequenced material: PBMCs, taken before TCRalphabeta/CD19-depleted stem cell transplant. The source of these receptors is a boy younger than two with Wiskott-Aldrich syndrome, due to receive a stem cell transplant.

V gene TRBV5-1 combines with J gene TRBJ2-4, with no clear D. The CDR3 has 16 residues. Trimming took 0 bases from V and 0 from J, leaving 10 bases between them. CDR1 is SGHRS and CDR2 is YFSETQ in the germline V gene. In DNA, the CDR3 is TGCGCCAGCAGCTTGGATCCGATATTAGCCAAAAACATTCAGTACTTC. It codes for CASSLDPILAKNIQYF.

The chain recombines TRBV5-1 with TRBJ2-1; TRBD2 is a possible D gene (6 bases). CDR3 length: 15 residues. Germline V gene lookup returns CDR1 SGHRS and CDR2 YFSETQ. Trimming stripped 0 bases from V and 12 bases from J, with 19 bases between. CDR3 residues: CASSLADAAGLRQFF. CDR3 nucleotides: TGCGCCAGCAGCTTGGCCGATGCTGCGGGGTTACGGCAGTTCTTC.

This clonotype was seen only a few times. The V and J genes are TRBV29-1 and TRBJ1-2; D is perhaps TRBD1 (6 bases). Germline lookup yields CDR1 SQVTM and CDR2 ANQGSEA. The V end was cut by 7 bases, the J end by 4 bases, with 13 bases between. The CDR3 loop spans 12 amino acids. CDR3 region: CSGRTGIYGYTF. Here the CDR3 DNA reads TGCAGCGGGCGAACAGGGATCTATGGCTACACCTTC.

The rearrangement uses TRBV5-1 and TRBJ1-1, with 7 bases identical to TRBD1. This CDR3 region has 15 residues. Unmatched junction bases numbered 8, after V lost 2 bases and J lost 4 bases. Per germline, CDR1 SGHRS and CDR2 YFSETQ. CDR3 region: CASSFRDSPTTEAFF. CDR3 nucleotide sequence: TGCGCCAGCAGCTTCCGGGACAGCCCTACCACTGAAGCTTTCTTT. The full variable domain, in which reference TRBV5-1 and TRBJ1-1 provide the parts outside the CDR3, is KAGVTQTPRYLIKTRGQQVTLSCSPISGHRSVSWYQQTPGQGLQFLFEYFSETQRNKGNFPGRFSGRQFSNSRSEMNVSTLELGDSALYLCASSFRDSPTTEAFFGQGTRLTVV.

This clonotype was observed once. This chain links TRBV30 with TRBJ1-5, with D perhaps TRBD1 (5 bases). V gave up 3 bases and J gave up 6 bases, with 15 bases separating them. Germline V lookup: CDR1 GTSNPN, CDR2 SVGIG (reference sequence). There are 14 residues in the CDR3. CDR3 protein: CAWRGPYGGQPQHF. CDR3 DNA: TGTGCCTGGAGGGGACCATATGGGGGTCAGCCCCAGCATTTT. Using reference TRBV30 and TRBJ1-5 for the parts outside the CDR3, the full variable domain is SQTIHQWPATLVQPVGSPLSLECTVEGTSNPNLYWYRQAAGRGLQLLFYSVGIGQISSEVPQNLSASRPQDRQFILSSKKLLLSDSGFYLCAWRGPYGGQPQHFGDGTRLSIL.

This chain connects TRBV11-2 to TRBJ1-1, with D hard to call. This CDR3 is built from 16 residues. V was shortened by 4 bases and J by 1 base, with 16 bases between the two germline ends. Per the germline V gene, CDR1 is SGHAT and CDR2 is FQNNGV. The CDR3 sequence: CASSSRRRGGNTEAFF. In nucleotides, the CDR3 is TGTGCCAGCAGCTCGAGAAGGCGGGGAGGGAACACTGAAGCTTTCTTT.

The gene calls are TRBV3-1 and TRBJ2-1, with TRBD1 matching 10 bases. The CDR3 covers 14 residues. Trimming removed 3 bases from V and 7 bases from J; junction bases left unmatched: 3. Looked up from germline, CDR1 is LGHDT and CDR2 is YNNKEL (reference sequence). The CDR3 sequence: CASSQRDRGNEQFF. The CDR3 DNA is TGTGCCAGCAGCCAGCGGGACAGGGGAAATGAGCAGTTCTTC.

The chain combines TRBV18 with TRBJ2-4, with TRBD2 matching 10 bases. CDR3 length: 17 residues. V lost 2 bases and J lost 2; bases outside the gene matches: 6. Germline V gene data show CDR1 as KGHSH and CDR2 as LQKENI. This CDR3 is CASSPGRSGRSKNIQYF. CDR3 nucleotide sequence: TGTGCCAGCTCACCAGGGCGTAGCGGGAGGTCCAAAAACATTCAGTACTTC.

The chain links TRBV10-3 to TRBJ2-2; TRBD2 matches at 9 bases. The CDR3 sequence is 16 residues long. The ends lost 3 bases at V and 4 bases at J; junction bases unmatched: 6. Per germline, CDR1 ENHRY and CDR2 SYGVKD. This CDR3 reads CAISDSGTSFTGELFF. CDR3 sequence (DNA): TGTGCCATCAGTGACTCTGGGACTAGCTTCACCGGGGAGCTGTTTTTT.

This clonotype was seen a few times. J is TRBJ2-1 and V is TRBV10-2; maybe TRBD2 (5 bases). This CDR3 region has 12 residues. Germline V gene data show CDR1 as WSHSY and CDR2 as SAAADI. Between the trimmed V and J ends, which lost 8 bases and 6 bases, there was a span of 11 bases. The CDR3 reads CASGPSFNEQFF. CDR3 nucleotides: TGCGCCAGCGGCCCTAGCTTCAATGAGCAGTTCTTC.